A single sample is the source of the 8 T cell receptor beta chains below, sequenced in a study of response to subunit inactivated influenza vaccine. TCRdb analysed the RT-PCR reads with MiXCR anew, one entry per CDR3 protein. This table holds 600,000 to 700,000 distinct CDR3 sequences, approximately 15% found once. Sequencing used PBMCs from blood, obtained roughly 15 days before vaccination. All receptors derive from a man aged 50 to 59 who received an inactivated influenza vaccine.

This clonotype was detected many times. The chain carries TRBV27 and TRBJ1-6, with D perhaps matching TRBD1 (6 bases). This CDR3 is 15 amino acids long. Trimming took off 6 bases at V and 7 bases at J, with 16 bases between the two ends. CDR1 and CDR2 from the germline V gene are MNHEY and SMNVEV (reference sequence). Written as DNA, the CDR3 is TGTGCCAGCAGACCCCTAGAAGACAGGAATTCACCCCTCCACTTT. Translated, it gives CASRPLEDRNSPLHF.

This clonotype came up a few times. This chain joins TRBV28 and TRBJ2-3, with D perhaps matching TRBD2 (5 bases). CDR3 length: 14 residues. Trimming pared 6 bases from V and 4 bases from J, leaving 14 bases between. CDR1 and CDR2 from the germline V gene are MDHEN and SYDVKM. The CDR3: CASRSPGNADTQYF. The CDR3 bases are TGTGCCAGCAGGTCCCCGGGAAACGCAGATACGCAGTATTTT.

The CDR3 loop reads CASSIGRVSTDTQYF. The CDR3 nucleotides read TGCGCCAGCAGCATAGGACGGGTTAGCACAGATACGCAGTATTTT. The chain employs TRBV5-1 and TRBJ2-3; no clear D. Germline V gene data show CDR1 as SGHRS and CDR2 as YFSETQ. This CDR3 has 15 residues. V lost 4 bases to trimming and J lost 0 bases, with 12 bases between them.

V usage is TRBV10-3 and J usage is TRBJ2-7; D remains ambiguous. Germline loops: CDR1 ENHRY, CDR2 SYGVKD. V was shortened by 2 bases and J by 2 bases, with 7 bases between the two germline ends. This CDR3 contains 13 residues. CDR3 residues: CAISERQTYEQYF. In DNA, the CDR3 is TGTGCCATCAGTGAGCGCCAAACCTACGAGCAGTACTTC.

This clonotype was observed a few times. This sequence joins TRBV4-2 and TRBJ2-1; 7 nucleotides agree with TRBD2. CDR3 length: 15 amino acids. V was clipped by 0 bases and J by 10 bases; unmatched bases: 9. CDR1 and CDR2 (germline): LGHNA, YNFKEQ. CDR3 in DNA: TGTGCCAGCAGCCAAGAGGAGGGCGGGAGTGGGGAGCAGTTCTTC. It translates to CASSQEEGGSGEQFF.

This clonotype was picked up many times. The genes are TRBV28 and TRBJ2-3; the D gene is possibly TRBD2 (6 bases). Trimming took off 8 bases at V and 1 base at J, with 22 bases between the two ends. CDR1 and CDR2 from the germline V gene are MDHEN and SYDVKM. The CDR3 sequence is 17 residues long. CDR3 amino acids: CASLRRASFIGTDTQYF. The CDR3 nucleotides are TGTGCCAGCTTGAGGAGGGCCAGTTTCATCGGCACAGATACGCAGTATTTT.

This clonotype has more than one count but fewer than ten. The chain couples TRBV12-3 or TRBV12-4 to TRBJ2-5, with no clear D. This CDR3 has 12 amino acids. The V end lost 2 bases, the J end lost 5 bases, and 6 bases lay between the germline ends. Written as DNA, the CDR3 is TGTGCCAGCAGTTTAATAGCCGAGACCCAGTACTTC. Translation gives CASSLIAETQYF.

The chain is built from TRBV12-3 or TRBV12-4 and TRBJ2-7; tentatively, D is TRBD1 or TRBD2 (7 bases each). This CDR3 has 17 amino acids. Trimming left V 4 bases short and J 0 bases short, with 19 bases between. The CDR3 nucleotides are TGTGCCAGCAGTTGGGACCAGACAGGGAGGGTCTCCTACGAGCAGTACTTC. Amino acids: CASSWDQTGRVSYEQYF.